The 22 T cell receptor beta chains in this list originate from one sample, sequenced in a study of technical replicates of blood from several donors (dated by TCRdb to between 2016 and 2019). To prepare the library, the immunoSEQ multiplex PCR assay was applied. The source is immuneACCESS, and TCRdb retained only in-frame sequences with V and J called. Part of the clones is not carried over; for the studies checked, unresolved V genes explain less than half of this, and the remainder is unexplained. Here the sample has roughly 50,000 clones; about 93% occur a single time. Around 4.2% of the sample is in the top ten clones. Material: PBMCs. These receptors were taken from a human donor in good health. Some clones in this sample may be carry-over from other donors' samples.

V is TRBV12-5 and J is TRBJ1-5; TRBD1 matches 7 bases. V shed 0 bases and J 6 bases; nucleotides not matched to a gene: 11. The CDR3 is made up of 17 amino acids. Germline V gene data show CDR1 as LGHNT and CDR2 as FRNRAP. CDR3 DNA sequence: TGTGCTAGTGGTTTGGTACAGGGGTGGGTTGGTGGTCAGCCCCAGCATTTT. Residues: CASGLVQGWVGGQPQHF.

This chain's CDR3 is CASNSGRSTDTQYF. The CDR3 region has the DNA TGTGCCAGCAATAGCGGGAGGAGCACAGATACGCAGTATTTT. The chain uses TRBV9 and TRBJ2-3; 10 nucleotides agree with TRBD2. CDR1 and CDR2 from the germline V gene are SGDLS and YYNGEE. V lost 6 bases, J lost 0 bases, and 1 base stayed unmatched. The CDR3 loop spans 14 amino acids.

This clone is a singleton in its sample. J is TRBJ2-3 and V is TRBV4-1; the D gene is possibly TRBD2 (6 bases). Germline CDR1 is MGHRA and CDR2 is YSYEKL. Trimming took off 2 bases at V and 1 base at J, with 16 bases between the two ends. The CDR3 extends over 17 amino acids. CDR3 DNA sequence: TGCGCCAGCAGCCAACTGGGCGGCGGGGCTGGCACAGATACGCAGTATTTT. It encodes CASSQLGGGAGTDTQYF.

The chain uses TRBV18 and TRBJ2-3; 8 nucleotides agree with TRBD2. CDR1 is KGHSH and CDR2 is LQKENI in the germline V gene. The CDR3 covers 16 residues. Trimming removed 2 bases from V and 5 bases from J; junction bases left unmatched: 9. Here the CDR3 reads CASSPTGGGLGDTQYF. DNA of the CDR3: TGTGCCAGCTCACCAACCGGGGGGGGCCTGGGAGATACGCAGTATTTT.

This clone was picked up one time. The chain recombines TRBV6-4 with TRBJ1-5, with D unresolved. Germline loops: CDR1 MRHNA, CDR2 SNTAGT. V was trimmed by 2 bases and J by 3 bases, leaving 8 bases between them. The CDR3 is 14 amino acids. In DNA form, the CDR3 reads TGTGCCAGCAGTGACGAGGGATTCAATCAGCCCCAGCATTTT. It encodes CASSDEGFNQPQHF.

The chain links TRBV29-1 to TRBJ1-1; 9 bases line up with TRBD1. Germline-derived CDR1 and CDR2 are SQVTM and ANQGSEA. There are 13 residues in the CDR3. The ends lost 6 bases at V and 4 bases at J; junction bases unmatched: 6. CDR3 bases: TGCAGCGTACGGACAGGGGTCAGCACTGAAGCTTTCTTT. Translating it yields CSVRTGVSTEAFF.

CDR3 amino acids: CSVTGGSGYTF. CDR3 bases: TGCAGCGTTACAGGTGGTTCTGGCTACACCTTC. The chain joins TRBV29-1 to TRBJ1-2; possible D gene TRBD1, 5 bases. CDR1 is SQVTM and CDR2 is ANQGSEA in the germline V gene. Trimming cost V 5 bases and J 7 bases, with 11 bases left between them. This CDR3 comprises 11 residues.

This clone was counted a single time. The chain recombines TRBV10-3 with TRBJ2-7; no firm D call. The CDR3 consists of 12 residues. Trimming cost V 4 bases and J 1 base, with 5 bases left between them. Germline CDR1 and CDR2: ENHRY and SYGVKD. CDR3 DNA sequence: TGTGCCATCAGTGGGCAGTCCTACGAGCAGTACTTC. The encoded protein is CAISGQSYEQYF.

The rearrangement joins TRBV7-6 to TRBJ2-7, with 9 bases matching TRBD2. The trim removed 3 bases at V and 3 bases at J, leaving 9 bases unmatched. The CDR3 spans 16 residues. Per the germline V gene, CDR1 is SGHVS and CDR2 is FNYEAQ. CDR3 amino acids: CASSLDSGRTGYEQYF. Written as DNA, the CDR3 is TGTGCCAGCAGCTTGGATAGCGGGAGAACAGGCTACGAGCAGTACTTC.

The V gene is TRBV5-1, the J gene TRBJ2-5; TRBD2 aligns across 7 bases. Germline trimming cut 6 bases from V and 1 base from J; bases unmatched to any gene: 6. This CDR3 is built from 14 residues. The germline V gene has CDR1 SGHRS and CDR2 YFSETQ. Written as DNA, the CDR3 is TGCGCCAGCAACATTGGGGGGGGCCAAGAGACCCAGTACTTC. Translated, it gives CASNIGGGQETQYF.

The chain uses TRBV7-2 and TRBJ1-2, with 9 bases matching TRBD1. The CDR3 length is 14 residues. Germline-derived CDR1 and CDR2 are SGHTA and FQGNSA. With 6 bases clipped from V and 6 bases from J, the junction kept 8 bases outside the gene matches. CDR3 bases: TGTGCCAGCAGTCTTACGCGGACAGGGGATGGCTACACCTTC. This encodes CASSLTRTGDGYTF.

The chain recombines TRBV5-6 with TRBJ2-1, with 9 nucleotides matching TRBD1. Germline V gene data show CDR1 as SGHDT and CDR2 as YYEEEE. With V trimmed by 4 bases and J by 6 bases, 2 bases remained unmatched. CDR3 length equals 13 residues. CDR3 region: CASSQDRGNEQFF. As DNA, the CDR3 is TGTGCCAGCAGCCAGGACAGGGGCAATGAGCAGTTCTTC.

CDR3 loop: CASGWEARTNYGYTF. The DNA of the CDR3 is TGTGCCAGCGGCTGGGAGGCCCGCACCAACTATGGCTACACCTTC. The genes are TRBV7-9 and TRBJ1-2; no clear D gene. Looked up from germline, CDR1 is SEHNR and CDR2 is FQNEAQ (reference sequence). This CDR3 spans 15 amino acids. Trimming cost V 8 bases and J 2 bases, with 18 bases left between them.

This chain joins TRBV25-1 and TRBJ2-7, with 8 bases matching TRBD1. The CDR3 consists of 16 residues. CDR1 and CDR2 (germline): MGHDK, SYGVNS. V gave up 2 bases and J gave up 5 bases; unmatched junction bases: 11. CDR3 nucleotides: TGTGCCAGCAGTGAAGGTGTTCAGGGGGCGCAGGACGAGCAGTACTTC. The encoded protein is CASSEGVQGAQDEQYF.

The chain recombines TRBV13 with TRBJ2-7; TRBD1 matches at 7 bases. Germline lookup yields CDR1 PRHDT and CDR2 FYEKMQ (reference sequence). V lost 5 bases to trimming and J lost 5 bases; unmatched junction nucleotides: 15. CDR3 length: 16 residues. The CDR3 DNA reads as TGTGCCAGCAGCCCGTCCCCCGGGACAGCCCTTGACGAGCAGTACTTC. Amino acid sequence: CASSPSPGTALDEQYF.

The rearrangement joins TRBV2 to TRBJ1-1, with 10 bases aligning to TRBD1. With V trimmed by 2 bases and J by 10 bases, 10 bases remained unmatched. Germline CDR1 is SNHLY and CDR2 is FYNNEI. The CDR3 runs 15 residues. The CDR3 protein is CASSERDRGIRGAFF. The CDR3 region has the DNA TGTGCCAGCAGTGAAAGGGACAGGGGCATCCGTGGAGCTTTCTTT.

The chain joins TRBV5-6 to TRBJ2-3; D perhaps matches TRBD1 (5 bases). Germline CDR1 is SGHDT and CDR2 is YYEEEE. The CDR3 has 13 residues. The V gene lost 1 base and the J gene lost 6 bases, with 9 bases spanning the gap. The CDR3 DNA reads TGTGCCAGCAGCTTGCCAGGGCCGGATACGCAGTATTTT. Protein: CASSLPGPDTQYF.

The count of this clone is one. The genes are TRBV5-6 and TRBJ2-5; 9 bases line up with TRBD1. After removal of 3 bases from V and 2 bases from J, the junction contained 11 bases not matched to a gene. CDR1 is SGHDT and CDR2 is YYEEEE in the germline V gene. The CDR3 spans 17 residues. The CDR3, as DNA: TGTGCCAGCAGCTGGAAACGGACAGGGGTTTTACAAGAGACCCAGTACTTC. Encoded protein: CASSWKRTGVLQETQYF.

The genes are TRBV27 and TRBJ1-1; perhaps TRBD1 as D (5 bases). The CDR3 covers 13 residues. Germline lookup yields CDR1 MNHEY and CDR2 SMNVEV (reference sequence). V dropped 5 bases and J dropped 1 base, with 8 bases sitting between them. CDR3 coding DNA: TGTGCCAGCAGTCCCAGGGAGAACACTGAAGCTTTCTTT. Amino acid sequence: CASSPRENTEAFF.

The rearrangement uses TRBV2 and TRBJ2-3, with 7 nucleotides matching TRBD2. CDR1 is SNHLY, CDR2 FYNNEI, per germline. Trimming took 5 bases from V and 4 from J; bases not matched to a gene: 12. This CDR3 is built from 16 residues. This chain's CDR3 is CASSHYGRHRADTQYF. In DNA, the CDR3 is TGTGCCAGCAGTCACTACGGGAGGCACCGCGCAGATACGCAGTATTTT. The variable domain in full, completed from reference TRBV2 and TRBJ2-3, reads EPEVTQTPSHQVTQMGQEVILRCVPISNHLYFYWYRQILGQKVEFLVSFYNNEISEKSEIFDDQFSVERPDGSNFTLKIRSTKLEDSAMYFCASSHYGRHRADTQYFGPGTRLTVL.

The CDR3 is CSVEWLAADEQFF. DNA for the CDR3: TGCAGCGTTGAATGGCTAGCGGCAGATGAGCAGTTCTTC. This chain uses TRBV29-1 with TRBJ2-1; TRBD2 matches 7 bases. This CDR3 is 13 amino acids long. The trim removed 2 bases at V and 8 bases at J, leaving 6 bases unmatched. Per the germline V gene, CDR1 is SQVTM and CDR2 is ANQGSEA.

This clone showed up just a few times. The chain links TRBV6-1 to TRBJ1-6; 7 bases match TRBD1. Trimming took 2 bases from V and 7 from J; bases not matched to a gene: 5. The CDR3 extends over 15 amino acids. Germline CDR1 reads MNHNS; CDR2 reads SASEGT. As DNA, the CDR3 is TGTGCCAGCAGTGAACTAGGGGGCAGGAATTCACCCCTCCACTTT. It codes for CASSELGGRNSPLHF.